This TCR beta chain was documented in a study of cytotoxic CD8 clonotypes in ibrutinib-treated CLL. This CDR3 is built from 15 residues. V lost 6 bases and J 2 bases, leaving 13 bases between the germline ends. Germline V CDR1 and CDR2: SNHLY, FYNNEI. Only in-frame clones appear in the TCRdb table, and some are missing; sequencing was by immunoSEQ multiplex PCR. The repertoire holds 250,000 to 350,000 clones, approximately 76% seen once, with about 5.3% in the top ten. The TCR sequence derives from a human donor with chronic lymphocytic leukemia. The chain is built from TRBV2 and TRBJ2-2; tentatively, D is TRBD1 (6 bases). Material: PBMCs, obtained at disease progression, from a patient treated with ibrutinib. The CDR3 reads CASRDGQLNTGELFF. The CDR3 DNA reads as TGTGCCAGCAGAGATGGACAGCTTAACACCGGGGAGCTGTTTTTT.